This TCR beta chain was captured in a study of CD8+CD57+ T cells in acquired aplastic anemia. Genomic DNA provided the template from which TCR beta VDJ and CDR3 profiles were obtained. Via MiXCR, TCRdb re-called the reads, giving one row per CDR3 protein. Among around 400,000 distinct CDR3 sequences, about two thirds were seen once, and the ten largest hold 4%. CDR1 and CDR2 (germline): DFQATT, SNEGSKA (reference sequence). The ends were cut back, 5 bases at V and 9 bases at J, with 10 bases in the middle. CDR3 size: 11 residues. This clonotype was detected only once. The antigen is unknown. General study findings and limits: CD8+ Simpson's diversity in patients was not significantly different from that in controls. Both patients and controls carried the same twenty-nine CD8+ CDR3 sequences.

The sample taken for sequencing was sorted CD4+, CD8+, or CD8+CD57+ T cells (not recorded which) from PBMCs. The receptor was isolated from a human donor in good health, serving as a control. The V call is TRBV20-1, the J call TRBJ1-4; D is unclear. CDR3 nucleotide sequence: TGCAGTGCTCAAAGGAAACAAAAACTGTTTTTT. It encodes CSAQRKQKLFF.